A single sample is the source of the 11 T cell receptor beta chains below, sequenced in a study of blood T cell repertoires in COVID-19. The repertoire was sequenced with immunoSEQ multiplex PCR; TCRdb's copy has only in-frame clones and lacks some. The sample includes some 110,000 clones, just over 90% of them seen just once. The sample consisted of peripheral blood. Receptors originate from a human donor with active COVID-19. The donor label of this sample is uncertain.

In its sample, this clone was seen once. The chain is built from TRBV18 and TRBJ2-7; 9 nucleotides match TRBD2. The CDR3 covers 13 residues. The ends lost 3 bases at V and 9 bases at J; junction bases unmatched: 6. The germline V gene encodes CDR1 KGHSH and CDR2 LQKENI. CDR3 bases: TGTGCCAGCTCACCGGGACTAGCAGCTAGGCAGTACTTC. Its protein product is CASSPGLAARQYF.

The chain is built from TRBV5-4 and TRBJ2-2, with 14 bases lining up with TRBD2. The CDR3 has 16 residues. The V gene's germline CDR1 is SGHNT and CDR2 YYREEE (reference sequence). V was pared by 4 bases and J by 4 bases, with 3 bases of the junction left unmatched. This chain's CDR3 is CASSAGLAGVTGELFF. The DNA of the CDR3 is TGTGCCAGCAGCGCGGGACTAGCGGGGGTCACCGGGGAGCTGTTTTTT.

The chain couples TRBV28 to TRBJ2-7, with D tentatively TRBD1 (5 bases). The V gene's germline CDR1 is MDHEN and CDR2 SYDVKM. The ends were cut back, 3 bases at V and 6 bases at J, with 12 bases in the middle. CDR3 length: 13 amino acids. CDR3 DNA: TGTGCCAGCAGTTTTTTAAGGGGATCCGAGCAGTACTTC. Its translation: CASSFLRGSEQYF.

The chain joins TRBV18 to TRBJ2-1; no firm D call. The CDR3 has 14 amino acids. Germline CDR1 is KGHSH and CDR2 is LQKENI. The V end was cut by 2 bases, the J end by 1 base, with 6 bases between. CDR3 protein: CASSPTPSYNEQFF. As DNA, the CDR3 is TGTGCCAGCTCACCAACACCATCCTACAATGAGCAGTTCTTC.

V usage is TRBV27 and J usage is TRBJ2-3, with 8 positions matching TRBD2. Looked up from germline, CDR1 is MNHEY and CDR2 is SMNVEV (reference sequence). This CDR3 region has 16 residues. V shed 4 bases, J shed 0 bases, and the junction held 6 bases outside the gene matches. This CDR3 is CASSSGLALSTDTQYF. DNA for the CDR3: TGTGCCAGCAGTTCTGGACTAGCCCTCAGCACAGATACGCAGTATTTT.

This chain uses TRBV2 with TRBJ2-6; TRBD1 aligns across 9 bases. Germline assignment: CDR1 SNHLY and CDR2 FYNNEI. The J segment lost 2 bases and the V segment lost 8 bases, leaving 1 base of the junction unmatched. The CDR3 totals 14 residues. The DNA of the CDR3 is TGTGCCAGCGGGACAGGGACTGGGGCCAACGTCCTGACTTTC. This encodes CASGTGTGANVLTF. Filled out from reference TRBV2 and TRBJ2-6, the complete variable domain reads EPEVTQTPSHQVTQMGQEVILRCVPISNHLYFYWYRQILGQKVEFLVSFYNNEISEKSEIFDDQFSVERPDGSNFTLKIRSTKLEDSAMYFCASGTGTGANVLTFGAGSRLTVL.

The chain couples TRBV4-3 to TRBJ1-6; D possibly corresponds to TRBD1 (6 bases). From germline, CDR1 is LGHNA and CDR2 YSLEER. CDR3 length: 14 amino acids. With 1 base removed from V and 10 bases from J, the gap between germline ends came to 11 bases. The CDR3 region has the DNA TGCGCCAGCAGCCAAGTCAGGGGTGAATCACCCCTCCACTTT. Translating gives CASSQVRGESPLHF.

This chain connects TRBV19 to TRBJ2-1, with a tentative D call TRBD2 (6 bases). V lost 3 bases and J lost 4, with 13 bases in between. Germline loops: CDR1 LNHDA, CDR2 SQIVND (reference sequence). The CDR3 length is 15 residues. CDR3 nucleotide sequence: TGTGCCAGTAGTATCCTTGGGGGGAATTACAATGAGCAGTTCTTC. Translating gives CASSILGGNYNEQFF.

V gene TRBV11-2 combines with J gene TRBJ1-5; the D is unclear. The V gene lost 4 bases and the J gene lost 2 bases, with 15 bases spanning the gap. This CDR3 has 16 amino acids. Germline-derived CDR1 and CDR2 are SGHAT and FQNNGV. The CDR3 region is CASSSNHQLGNQPQHF. The CDR3 DNA reads TGTGCCAGCAGCTCAAATCACCAACTGGGCAATCAGCCCCAGCATTTT.

Comment on this clone: One end of the junction is discordant with germline, which a read error may explain. The chain has TRBV7-7 and TRBJ2-5, with D perhaps TRBD1 (5 bases). There are 14 residues in the CDR3. In germline, CDR1 is SSHAT, CDR2 FNYEAQ (reference sequence). The CDR3 DNA reads TGTGCTAGCAGCGCGGACATCACTCGGGAGACCCAGTACTTC. Encoded protein: CASSADITRETQYF.

The J gene is TRBJ2-2, the V gene TRBV14, with D perhaps matching TRBD2 (7 bases). This CDR3 comprises 19 residues. Germline CDR1 SGHDN, CDR2 FVKESK. Trimming took off 5 bases at V and 3 bases at J, with 25 bases between the two ends. The CDR3 loop reads CASSTLGWGGAADTGELFF. The CDR3 nucleotides read TGTGCCAGCAGCACGCTGGGTTGGGGGGGCGCCGCGGACACCGGGGAGCTGTTTTTT.